The rows below give T cell receptor beta chains drawn from one sample of a study of blood T cell repertoires in COVID-19. Clones were sequenced by immunoSEQ multiplex PCR, and TCRdb holds only the in-frame ones, with some missing. In the table there are approximately 250,000 clones, approximately 88% of which are singletons. The sample taken for sequencing was PBMCs or T cells enriched from blood (not recorded which). Receptors originate from a woman aged 40 to 50 with acute COVID-19. The conserved cysteine and the conserved F or W are not part of the CDR3 here. Fields, in order: J gene, V gene, CDR3 protein.

J gene: TRBJ2-1
V gene: TRBV7-2
CDR3 protein: ASSSGTYNEQF

J gene: TRBJ1-3
V gene: TRBV5-4
CDR3 protein: ASSTGQGNTIY

J gene: TRBJ1-2
V gene: TRBV7-2
CDR3 protein: ASSSGQGLSYT

J gene: TRBJ1-1
V gene: TRBV7-2
CDR3 protein: ASSFPGPTEAF

J gene: TRBJ1-2
V gene: TRBV6-1
CDR3 protein: ASSDPIPGRKHT

J gene: TRBJ1-1
V gene: TRBV7-9
CDR3 protein: ASSLPLGRNGPAEAF

J gene: TRBJ2-1
V gene: TRBV28
CDR3 protein: ASLTPGQGLSNEQF

J gene: TRBJ1-2
V gene: TRBV7-9
CDR3 protein: ASIQTRTGHNGYT

J gene: TRBJ2-1
V gene: TRBV9
CDR3 protein: ASSAAGTSENEQF

J gene: TRBJ1-1
V gene: TRBV5-1
CDR3 protein: ASSLVVGASRIAAF

J gene: TRBJ2-1
V gene: TRBV2
CDR3 protein: ASSDARTVNEQF

J gene: TRBJ2-5
V gene: TRBV19
CDR3 protein: ATGLAGGRETQY

J gene: TRBJ1-2
V gene: TRBV28
CDR3 protein: ASSSWEPFYT

J gene: TRBJ2-5
V gene: TRBV12-3/TRBV12-4
CDR3 protein: ATGIGGETQY

J gene: TRBJ2-1
V gene: TRBV3-1/TRBV3-2
CDR3 protein: ASSQVSGGGLYNEQF

J gene: TRBJ1-1
V gene: TRBV19
CDR3 protein: ASSMGRGTEAF

J gene: TRBJ1-1
V gene: TRBV11-2
CDR3 protein: ASSFTRGRGTEAF

J gene: TRBJ1-1
V gene: TRBV2
CDR3 protein: ARETGGKDTEAF